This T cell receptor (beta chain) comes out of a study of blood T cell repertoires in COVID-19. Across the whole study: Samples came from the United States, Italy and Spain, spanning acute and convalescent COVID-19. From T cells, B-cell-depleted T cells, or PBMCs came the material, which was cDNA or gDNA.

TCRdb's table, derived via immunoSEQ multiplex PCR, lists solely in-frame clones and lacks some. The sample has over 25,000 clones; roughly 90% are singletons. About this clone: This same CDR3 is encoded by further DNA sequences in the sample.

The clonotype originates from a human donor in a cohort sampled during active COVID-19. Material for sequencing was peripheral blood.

The CDR3 reads CSARGLGGNTIYF. Written as DNA, the CDR3 is TGCAGCGCCCGGGGGTTAGGTGGAAACACCATATATTTT. J is TRBJ1-3 and V is TRBV29-1, with D perhaps TRBD1 (5 bases). The ends were cut back, 7 bases at V and 3 bases at J, with 13 bases in the middle. Germline lookup yields CDR1 SQVTM and CDR2 ANQGSEA. The CDR3 covers 13 residues.